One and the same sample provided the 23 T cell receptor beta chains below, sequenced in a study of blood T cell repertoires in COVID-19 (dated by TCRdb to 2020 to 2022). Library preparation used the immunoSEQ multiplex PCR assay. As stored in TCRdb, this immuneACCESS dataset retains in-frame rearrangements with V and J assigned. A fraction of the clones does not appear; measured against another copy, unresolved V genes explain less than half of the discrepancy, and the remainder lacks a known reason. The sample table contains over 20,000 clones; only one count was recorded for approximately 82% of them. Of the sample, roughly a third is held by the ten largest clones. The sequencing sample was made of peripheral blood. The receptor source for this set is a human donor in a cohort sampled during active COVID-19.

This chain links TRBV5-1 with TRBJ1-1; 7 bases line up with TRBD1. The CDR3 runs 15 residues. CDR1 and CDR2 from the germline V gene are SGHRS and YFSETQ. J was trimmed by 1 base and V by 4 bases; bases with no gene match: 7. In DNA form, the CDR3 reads TGCGCCAGCAGCCCCACAGGGGCGAGGAACACTGAAGCTTTCTTT. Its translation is CASSPTGARNTEAFF. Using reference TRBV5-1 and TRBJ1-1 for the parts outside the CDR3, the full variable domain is KAGVTQTPRYLIKTRGQQVTLSCSPISGHRSVSWYQQTPGQGLQFLFEYFSETQRNKGNFPGRFSGRQFSNSRSEMNVSTLELGDSALYLCASSPTGARNTEAFFGQGTRLTVV.

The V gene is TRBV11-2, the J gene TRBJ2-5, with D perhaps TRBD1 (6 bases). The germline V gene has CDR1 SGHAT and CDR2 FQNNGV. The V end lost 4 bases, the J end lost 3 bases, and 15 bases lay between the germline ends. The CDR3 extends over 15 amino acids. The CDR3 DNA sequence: TGTGCCAGCAGCTCCACCCCACAGGGTAAAGAGACCCAGTACTTC. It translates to CASSSTPQGKETQYF.

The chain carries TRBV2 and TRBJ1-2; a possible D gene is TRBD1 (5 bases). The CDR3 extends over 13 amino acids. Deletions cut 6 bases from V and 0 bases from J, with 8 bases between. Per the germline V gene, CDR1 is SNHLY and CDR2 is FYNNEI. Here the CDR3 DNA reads TGTGCCAGCAGCCAAGGGGCTAACTATGGCTACACCTTC. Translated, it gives CASSQGANYGYTF. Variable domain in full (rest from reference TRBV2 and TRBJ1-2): EPEVTQTPSHQVTQMGQEVILRCVPISNHLYFYWYRQILGQKVEFLVSFYNNEISEKSEIFDDQFSVERPDGSNFTLKIRSTKLEDSAMYFCASSQGANYGYTFGSGTRLTVV.

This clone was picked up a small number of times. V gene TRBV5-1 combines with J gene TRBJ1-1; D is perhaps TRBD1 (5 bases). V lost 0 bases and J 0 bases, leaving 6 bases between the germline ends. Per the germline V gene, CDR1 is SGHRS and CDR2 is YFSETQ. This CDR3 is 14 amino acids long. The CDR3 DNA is TGCGCCAGCAGCTTGGACAGGATGAACACTGAAGCTTTCTTT. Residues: CASSLDRMNTEAFF. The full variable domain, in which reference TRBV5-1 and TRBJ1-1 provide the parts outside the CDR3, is KAGVTQTPRYLIKTRGQQVTLSCSPISGHRSVSWYQQTPGQGLQFLFEYFSETQRNKGNFPGRFSGRQFSNSRSEMNVSTLELGDSALYLCASSLDRMNTEAFFGQGTRLTVV.

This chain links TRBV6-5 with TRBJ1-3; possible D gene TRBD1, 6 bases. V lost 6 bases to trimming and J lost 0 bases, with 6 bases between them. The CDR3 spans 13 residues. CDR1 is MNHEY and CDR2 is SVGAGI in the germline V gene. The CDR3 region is CASSRGSGNTIYF. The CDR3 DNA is TGTGCCAGCAGCAGGGGCTCTGGAAACACCATATATTTT.

In DNA form, the CDR3 reads TGTGCCAGCTCACCGTCAGGGAACAGCGAGCAGTACTTC. Amino acids: CASSPSGNSEQYF. V usage is TRBV18 and J usage is TRBJ2-7; D may be TRBD1 (5 bases). The length of the CDR3 is 13 residues. CDR1 KGHSH and CDR2 LQKENI come from the germline V gene. The ends were cut back, 3 bases at V and 6 bases at J, with 12 bases in the middle.

The CDR3 loop is CASSLAGGGETQYF. In nucleotides, the CDR3 is TGTGCCAGCAGCTTAGCGGGAGGGGGAGAGACCCAGTACTTC. This rearrangement joins TRBV5-4 to TRBJ2-5, with 10 bases identical to TRBD2. Germline CDR1 and CDR2: SGHNT and YYREEE (reference sequence). CDR3 length equals 14 residues. The V and J ends lost 2 bases and 4 bases, in that order; junction bases with no gene match: 2.

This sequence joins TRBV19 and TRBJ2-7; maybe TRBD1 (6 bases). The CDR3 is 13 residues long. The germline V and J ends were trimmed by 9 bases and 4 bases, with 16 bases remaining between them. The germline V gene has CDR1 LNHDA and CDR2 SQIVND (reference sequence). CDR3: CASRRAGVYEQYF. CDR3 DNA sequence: TGTGCCAGCCGCCGGGCAGGGGTATACGAGCAGTACTTC.

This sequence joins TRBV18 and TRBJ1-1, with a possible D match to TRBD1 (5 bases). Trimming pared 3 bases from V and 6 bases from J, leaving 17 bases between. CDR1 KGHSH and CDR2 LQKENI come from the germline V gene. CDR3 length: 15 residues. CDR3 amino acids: CASSPAGVYGAEAFF. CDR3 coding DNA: TGTGCCAGCTCACCCGCGGGGGTGTATGGGGCTGAAGCTTTCTTT.

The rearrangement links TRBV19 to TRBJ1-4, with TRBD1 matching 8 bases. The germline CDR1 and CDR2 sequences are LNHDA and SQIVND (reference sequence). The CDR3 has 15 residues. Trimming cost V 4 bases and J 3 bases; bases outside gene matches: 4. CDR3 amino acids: CASSSRQGSNEKLFF. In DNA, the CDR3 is TGTGCCAGTAGTAGCCGACAGGGGTCTAATGAAAAACTGTTTTTT.

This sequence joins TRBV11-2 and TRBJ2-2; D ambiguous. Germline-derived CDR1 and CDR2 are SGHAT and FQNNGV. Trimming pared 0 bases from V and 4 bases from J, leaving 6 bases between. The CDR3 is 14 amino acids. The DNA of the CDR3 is TGTGCCAGCAGCTTAGAGCACGGCACCGGGGAGCTGTTTTTT. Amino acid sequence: CASSLEHGTGELFF.

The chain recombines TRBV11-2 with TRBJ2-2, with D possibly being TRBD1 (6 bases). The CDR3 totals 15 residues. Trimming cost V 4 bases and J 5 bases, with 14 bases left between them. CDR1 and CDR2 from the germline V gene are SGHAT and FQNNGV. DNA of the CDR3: TGTGCCAGCAGCTCCGACAGGAGTCCTACCGGGGAGCTGTTTTTT. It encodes CASSSDRSPTGELFF. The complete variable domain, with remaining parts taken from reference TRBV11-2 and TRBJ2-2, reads EAGVAQSPRYKIIEKRQSVAFWCNPISGHATLYWYQQILGQGPKLLIQFQNNGVVDDSQLPKDRFSAERLKGVDSTLKIQPAKLEDSAVYLCASSSDRSPTGELFFGEGSRLTVL.

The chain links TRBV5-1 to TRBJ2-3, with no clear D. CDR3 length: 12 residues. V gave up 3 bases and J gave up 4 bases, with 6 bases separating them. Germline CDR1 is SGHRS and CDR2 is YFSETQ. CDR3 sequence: CASSSVADTQYF. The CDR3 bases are TGCGCCAGCAGCTCCGTCGCAGATACGCAGTATTTT. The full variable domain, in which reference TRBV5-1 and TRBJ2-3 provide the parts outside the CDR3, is KAGVTQTPRYLIKTRGQQVTLSCSPISGHRSVSWYQQTPGQGLQFLFEYFSETQRNKGNFPGRFSGRQFSNSRSEMNVSTLELGDSALYLCASSSVADTQYFGPGTRLTVL.

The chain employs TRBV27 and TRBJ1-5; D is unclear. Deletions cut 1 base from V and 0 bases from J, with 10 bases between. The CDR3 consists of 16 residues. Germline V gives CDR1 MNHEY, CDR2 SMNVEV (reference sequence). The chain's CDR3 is CASSLLAFHSNQPQHF. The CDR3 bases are TGTGCCAGCAGTTTATTGGCTTTCCATAGCAATCAGCCCCAGCATTTT.

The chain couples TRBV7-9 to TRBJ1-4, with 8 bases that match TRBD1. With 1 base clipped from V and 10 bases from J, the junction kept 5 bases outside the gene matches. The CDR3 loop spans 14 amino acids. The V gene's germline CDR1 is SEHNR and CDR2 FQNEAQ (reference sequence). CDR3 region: CASSLGTGYPKLFF. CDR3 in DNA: TGTGCCAGCAGCTTAGGGACAGGGTACCCAAAACTGTTTTTT.

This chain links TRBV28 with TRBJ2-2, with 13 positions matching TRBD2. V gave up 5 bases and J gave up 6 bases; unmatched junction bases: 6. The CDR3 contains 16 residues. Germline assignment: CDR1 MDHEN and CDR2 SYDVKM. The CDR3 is CASSPWTSGSSGELFF. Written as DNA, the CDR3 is TGTGCCAGCAGTCCCTGGACTAGCGGGAGTTCCGGGGAGCTGTTTTTT.

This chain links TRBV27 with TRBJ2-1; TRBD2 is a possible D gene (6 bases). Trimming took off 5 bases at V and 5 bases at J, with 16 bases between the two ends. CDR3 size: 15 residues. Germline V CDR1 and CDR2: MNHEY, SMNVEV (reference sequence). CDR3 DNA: TGTGCCAGCAGTCTGATAGCGGAATTCAACAATGAGCAGTTCTTC. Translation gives CASSLIAEFNNEQFF.

CDR3 loop: CSVGTPNEKLFF. CDR3 sequence (DNA): TGCAGCGTTGGGACACCGAATGAAAAACTGTTTTTT. V and J are TRBV29-1 and TRBJ1-4, with a weak D call TRBD1 (5 bases). Per the germline V gene, CDR1 is SQVTM and CDR2 is ANQGSEA. The ends were cut back, 4 bases at V and 5 bases at J, with 8 bases in the middle. The CDR3 is made up of 12 amino acids.

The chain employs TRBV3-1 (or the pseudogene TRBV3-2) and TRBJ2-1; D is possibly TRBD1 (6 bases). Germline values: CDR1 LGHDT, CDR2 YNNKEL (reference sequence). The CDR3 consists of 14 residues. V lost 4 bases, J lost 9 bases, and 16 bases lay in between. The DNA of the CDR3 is TGTGCCAGCAGCCTAGAGGGACAACTGACTGAGCAGTTCTTC. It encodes CASSLEGQLTEQFF.

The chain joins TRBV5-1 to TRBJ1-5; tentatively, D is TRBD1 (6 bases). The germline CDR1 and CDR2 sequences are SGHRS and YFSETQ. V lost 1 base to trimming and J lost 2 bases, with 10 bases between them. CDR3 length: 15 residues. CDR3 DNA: TGCGCCAGCAGCTTGCAGGGGTACCGCAATCAGCCCCAGCATTTT. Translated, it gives CASSLQGYRNQPQHF.

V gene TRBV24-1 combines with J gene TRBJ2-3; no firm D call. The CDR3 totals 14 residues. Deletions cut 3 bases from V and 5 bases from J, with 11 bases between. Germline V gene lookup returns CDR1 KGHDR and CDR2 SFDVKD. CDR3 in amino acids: CATSDPRAIDTQYF. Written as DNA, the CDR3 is TGTGCCACCAGTGATCCCCGAGCCATAGATACGCAGTATTTT.

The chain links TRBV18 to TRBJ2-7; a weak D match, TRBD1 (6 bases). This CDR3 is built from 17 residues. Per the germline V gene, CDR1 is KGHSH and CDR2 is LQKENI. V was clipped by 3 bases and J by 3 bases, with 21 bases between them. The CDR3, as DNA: TGTGCCAGCTCACCCAAACAACCGGCGCAGGGGATCTACGAGCAGTACTTC. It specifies CASSPKQPAQGIYEQYF.

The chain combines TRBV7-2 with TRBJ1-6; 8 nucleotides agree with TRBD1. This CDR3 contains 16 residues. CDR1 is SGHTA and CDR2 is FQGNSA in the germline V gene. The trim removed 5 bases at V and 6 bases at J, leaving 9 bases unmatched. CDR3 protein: CASSTRDGQGNSPLHF. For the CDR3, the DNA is TGTGCCAGCAGCACGCGGGACGGACAGGGTAATTCACCCCTCCACTTT. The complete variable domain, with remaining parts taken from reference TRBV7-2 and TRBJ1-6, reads GAGVSQSPSNKVTEKGKDVELRCDPISGHTALYWYRQSLGQGLEFLIYFQGNSAPDKSGLPSDRFSAERTGGSVSTLTIQRTQQEDSAVYLCASSTRDGQGNSPLHFGNGTRLTVT.